This record concerns one TCR beta chain sequence. The antigen remains undetermined. This entry belongs to a study of OX40 agonist ivuxolimab in advanced cancers. Study as a whole: An agonistic anti-OX40 (CD134) antibody, ivuxolimab, was used to treat the patients. Partial responses were achieved by three patients, one with hepatocellular carcinoma and two with cutaneous melanoma. Points from the study as a whole: Compared with CD4+, CD8+ T cells on average had more expanded clones.

Assay used: immunoSEQ multiplex PCR; TCRdb lists only in-frame clones, some missing. The table shows 55,000 to 65,000 clones, with over 80% occurring only once. CDR3 length: 15 residues. The germline V gene encodes CDR1 MDHEN and CDR2 SYDVKM. Trimming took 5 bases from V and 2 from J, leaving 15 bases between them. The V call is TRBV28, the J call TRBJ1-1; no definite D call. The receptor comes from an adult with an advanced solid tumor such as melanoma, head and neck, liver or kidney cancer. Specimen: CD4+ or CD8+ T cells sorted from blood, collected in a trial of the OX40 agonist ivuxolimab. CDR3 DNA sequence: TGTGCCAGCAGTCCGTCTTCGGGGTATAACACTGAAGCTTTCTTT. Translated, it gives CASSPSSGYNTEAFF.